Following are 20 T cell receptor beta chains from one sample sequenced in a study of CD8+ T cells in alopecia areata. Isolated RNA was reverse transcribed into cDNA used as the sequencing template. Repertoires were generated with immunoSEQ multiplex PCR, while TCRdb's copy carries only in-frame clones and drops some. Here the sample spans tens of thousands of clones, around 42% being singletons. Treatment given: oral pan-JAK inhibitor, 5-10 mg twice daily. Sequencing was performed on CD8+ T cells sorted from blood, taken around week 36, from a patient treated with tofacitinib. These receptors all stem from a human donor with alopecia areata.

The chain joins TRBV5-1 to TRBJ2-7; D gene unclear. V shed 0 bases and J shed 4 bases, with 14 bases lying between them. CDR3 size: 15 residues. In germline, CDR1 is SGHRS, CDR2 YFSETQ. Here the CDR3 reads CASSLGLGSGYEQYF. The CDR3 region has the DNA TGCGCCAGCAGCTTGGGATTGGGGTCAGGATACGAGCAGTACTTC.

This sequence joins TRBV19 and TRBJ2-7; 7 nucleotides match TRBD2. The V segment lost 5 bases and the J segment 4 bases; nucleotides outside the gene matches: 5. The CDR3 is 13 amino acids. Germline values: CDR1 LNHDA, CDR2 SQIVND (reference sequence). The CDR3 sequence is CASSPGLDYEQYF. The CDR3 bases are TGTGCCAGTAGTCCCGGACTAGATTACGAGCAGTACTTC.

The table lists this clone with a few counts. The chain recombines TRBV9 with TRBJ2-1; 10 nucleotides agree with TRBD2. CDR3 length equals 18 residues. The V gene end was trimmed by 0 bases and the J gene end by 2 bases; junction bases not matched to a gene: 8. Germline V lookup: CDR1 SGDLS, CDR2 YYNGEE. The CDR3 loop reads CASSVGASGRGTYNEQFF. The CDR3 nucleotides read TGTGCCAGCAGCGTAGGGGCTAGCGGGAGAGGTACCTACAATGAGCAGTTCTTC.

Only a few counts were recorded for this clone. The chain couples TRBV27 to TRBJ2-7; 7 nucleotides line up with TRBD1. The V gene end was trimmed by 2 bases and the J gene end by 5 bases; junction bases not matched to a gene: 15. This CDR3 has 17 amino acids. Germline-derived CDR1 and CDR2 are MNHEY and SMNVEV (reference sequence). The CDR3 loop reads CASSLIATGALGNEQYF. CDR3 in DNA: TGTGCCAGCAGTTTAATCGCCACAGGGGCCCTGGGGAACGAGCAGTACTTC.

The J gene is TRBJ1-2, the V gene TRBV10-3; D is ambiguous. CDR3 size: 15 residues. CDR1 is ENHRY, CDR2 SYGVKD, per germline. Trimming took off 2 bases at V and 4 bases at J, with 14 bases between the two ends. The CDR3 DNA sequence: TGTGCCATCAGTGAGCCGGCCACAGCAACCTATGGCTACACCTTC. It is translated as CAISEPATATYGYTF.

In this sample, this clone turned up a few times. The CDR3 reads CSVPSDRDYGYTF. In nucleotides, the CDR3 is TGCAGCGTCCCAAGTGACCGGGACTATGGCTACACCTTC. V and J are TRBV29-1 and TRBJ1-2; the D is unclear. This CDR3 has 13 residues. Germline loops: CDR1 SQVTM, CDR2 ANQGSEA. The V end was cut by 6 bases, the J end by 3 bases, with 14 bases between.

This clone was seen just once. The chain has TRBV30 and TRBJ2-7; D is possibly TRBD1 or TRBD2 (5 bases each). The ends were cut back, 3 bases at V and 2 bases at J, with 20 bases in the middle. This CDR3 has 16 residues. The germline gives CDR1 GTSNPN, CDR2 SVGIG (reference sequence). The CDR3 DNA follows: TGTGCCTGGAGCCAGGCCATGGGGGAAGGGGCCTACGAGCAGTACTTC. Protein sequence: CAWSQAMGEGAYEQYF.

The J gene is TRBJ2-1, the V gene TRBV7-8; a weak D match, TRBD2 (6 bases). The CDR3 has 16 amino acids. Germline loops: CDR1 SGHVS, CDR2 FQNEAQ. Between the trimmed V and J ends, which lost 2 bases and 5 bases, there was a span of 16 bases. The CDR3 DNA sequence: TGTGCCAGCAGCTTACGTGCAGGGACTCCTAACAATGAGCAGTTCTTC. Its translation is CASSLRAGTPNNEQFF.

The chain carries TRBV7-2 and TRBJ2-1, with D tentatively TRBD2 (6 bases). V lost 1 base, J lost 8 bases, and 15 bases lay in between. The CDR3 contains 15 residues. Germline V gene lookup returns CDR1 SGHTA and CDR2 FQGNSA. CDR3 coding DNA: TGTGCCAGCAGCTTAGTTGCGGGACTCGAGGATGAGCAGTTCTTC. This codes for CASSLVAGLEDEQFF. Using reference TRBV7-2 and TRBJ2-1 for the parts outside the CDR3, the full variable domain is GAGVSQSPSNKVTEKGKDVELRCDPISGHTALYWYRQSLGQGLEFLIYFQGNSAPDKSGLPSDRFSAERTGGSVSTLTIQRTQQEDSAVYLCASSLVAGLEDEQFFGPGTRLTVL.

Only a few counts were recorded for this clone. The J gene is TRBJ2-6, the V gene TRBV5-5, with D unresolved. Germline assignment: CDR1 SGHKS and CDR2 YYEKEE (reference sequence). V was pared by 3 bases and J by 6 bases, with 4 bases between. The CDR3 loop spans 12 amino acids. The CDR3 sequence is CASSSEANVLTF. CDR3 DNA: TGTGCCAGCAGCTCAGAGGCCAACGTCCTGACTTTC.

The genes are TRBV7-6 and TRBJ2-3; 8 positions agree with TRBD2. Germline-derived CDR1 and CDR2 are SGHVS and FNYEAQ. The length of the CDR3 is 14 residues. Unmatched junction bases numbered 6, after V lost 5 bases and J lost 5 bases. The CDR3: CASSLFTSGDTQYF. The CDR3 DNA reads TGTGCCAGCAGCCTCTTTACTAGCGGAGATACGCAGTATTTT.

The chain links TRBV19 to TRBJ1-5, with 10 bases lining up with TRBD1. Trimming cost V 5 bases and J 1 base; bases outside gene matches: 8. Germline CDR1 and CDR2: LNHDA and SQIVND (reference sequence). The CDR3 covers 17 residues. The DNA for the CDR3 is TGTGCCAGTAGTTGGACAGGGGGAAGGGAAAGCAATCAGCCCCAGCATTTT. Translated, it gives CASSWTGGRESNQPQHF.

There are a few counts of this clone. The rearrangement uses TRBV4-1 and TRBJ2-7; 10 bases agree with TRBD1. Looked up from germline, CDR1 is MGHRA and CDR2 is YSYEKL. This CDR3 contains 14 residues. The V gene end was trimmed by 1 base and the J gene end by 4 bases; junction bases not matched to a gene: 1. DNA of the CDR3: TGCGCCAGCAGCCAAGGACAGGGGGCTTACGAGCAGTACTTC. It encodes CASSQGQGAYEQYF.

The CDR3 DNA sequence: TGCAGCGTCCCAGTCCCCGGGGGGCCAGGAGATACGCAGTATTTT. Amino acid sequence: CSVPVPGGPGDTQYF. The rearrangement uses TRBV29-1 and TRBJ2-3, with a possible D match to TRBD2 (7 bases). Trimming took 6 bases from V and 5 from J, leaving 21 bases between them. The CDR3 loop spans 15 amino acids. The germline V gene encodes CDR1 SQVTM and CDR2 ANQGSEA.

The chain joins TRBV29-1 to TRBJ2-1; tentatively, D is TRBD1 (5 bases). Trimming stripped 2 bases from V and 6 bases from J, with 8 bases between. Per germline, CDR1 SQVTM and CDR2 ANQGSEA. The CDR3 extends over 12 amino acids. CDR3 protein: CSVESRANEQFF. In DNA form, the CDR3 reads TGCAGCGTTGAATCCAGGGCCAATGAGCAGTTCTTC.

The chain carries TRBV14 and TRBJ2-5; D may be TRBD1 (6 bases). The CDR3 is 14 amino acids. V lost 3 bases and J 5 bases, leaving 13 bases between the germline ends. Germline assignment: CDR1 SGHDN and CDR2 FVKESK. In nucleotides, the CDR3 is TGTGCCAGCAGCCAGCAGGGGTCATGGGAGACCCAGTACTTC. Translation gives CASSQQGSWETQYF.

The CDR3, as DNA: TGTGCCAGTAGTGCCTGGGACTACGACACTGAAGCTTTCTTT. Residues: CASSAWDYDTEAFF. The chain joins TRBV19 to TRBJ1-1; weak D call: TRBD1 (5 bases). Germline CDR1 reads LNHDA; CDR2 reads SQIVND (reference sequence). V lost 5 bases to trimming and J lost 3 bases, with 13 bases between them. This CDR3 has 14 residues. The complete variable domain, with remaining parts taken from reference TRBV19 and TRBJ1-1, reads DGGITQSPKYLFRKEGQNVTLSCEQNLNHDAMYWYRQDPGQGLRLIYYSQIVNDFQKGDIAEGYSVSREKKESFPLTVTSAQKNPTAFYLCASSAWDYDTEAFFGQGTRLTVV.

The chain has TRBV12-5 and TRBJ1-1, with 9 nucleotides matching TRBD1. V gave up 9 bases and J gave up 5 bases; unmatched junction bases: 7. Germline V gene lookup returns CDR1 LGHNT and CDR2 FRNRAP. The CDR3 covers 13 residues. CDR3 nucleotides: TGTGCTAGGGGACAGGGCCCGAGGACTGAAGCTTTCTTT. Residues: CARGQGPRTEAFF.

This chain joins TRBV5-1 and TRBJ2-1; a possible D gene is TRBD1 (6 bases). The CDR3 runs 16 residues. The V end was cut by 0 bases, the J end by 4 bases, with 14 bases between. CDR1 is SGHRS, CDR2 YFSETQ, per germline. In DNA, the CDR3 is TGCGCCAGCAGCTTGGACGCCGGACAGATATACAATGAGCAGTTCTTC. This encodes CASSLDAGQIYNEQFF.

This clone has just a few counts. The CDR3 here is CSVFSGGELFF. Written as DNA, the CDR3 is TGCAGCGTTTTCAGCGGCGGGGAGCTGTTTTTT. The J gene is TRBJ2-2, the V gene TRBV29-1; tentatively, D is TRBD2 (5 bases). This CDR3 region has 11 residues. Trimming took off 5 bases at V and 7 bases at J, with 8 bases between the two ends. Per the germline V gene, CDR1 is SQVTM and CDR2 is ANQGSEA.